This T cell receptor beta chain was captured in a study of blood T cell repertoires in COVID-19. Study-wide background: Collection of acute and convalescent COVID-19 samples took place in the United States, Italy and Spain. T cells, B-cell-depleted T cells, or PBMCs provided the cDNA or gDNA that served as material.

In the authors' methods: The assay estimated nucleated cells by amplifying reference gene primers. Profiling relied on immunoSEQ multiplex PCR, and the TCRdb table lists in-frame clones only, not all of them. The V and J calls and clone size come from that table; D and trimming were worked out from the DNA. The table has about 240,000 clones, about 83% seen once; the top ten hold approximately 2%. This CDR3 region has 14 residues. Germline V lookup: CDR1 SGHDT, CDR2 YYEEEE. Between the trimmed V and J ends, which lost 3 bases and 0 bases, there was a span of 7 bases. The V call is TRBV5-6, the J call TRBJ1-5; D unresolved. Sequencing used peripheral blood. The clonotype originates from a man aged 25-40 years who had recovered from COVID-19. CDR3 DNA sequence: TGTGCCAGCAGCTCTCCTAATAGCAATCAGCCCCAGCATTTT. It codes for CASSSPNSNQPQHF.